The 28 T cell receptor beta chains reported below all come from one sample, sequenced in a study of Ad26.COV2.S vaccination and SARS-CoV-2 variants. Produced via immunoSEQ multiplex PCR; TCRdb's table is partial and in-frame only. The table shows about 350,000 clones, with around nine tenths occurring only once. Treatment: about 20 received Ad26.COV2.S at low or high dose, single or two shots; 5 received placebo; per-sample allocation not given. Sampling happened 63 days after the first vaccine or placebo injection. This material consisted of peripheral blood, taken in a trial of Ad26.COV2.S vaccine versus placebo. The receptors originated from a person aged 18 to 59 who received the Ad26.COV2.S COVID-19 vaccine or a placebo.

The rearrangement uses TRBV10-3 and TRBJ2-6; 7 bases line up with TRBD1. The ends lost 8 bases at V and 2 bases at J; junction bases unmatched: 9. The CDR3 has 16 amino acids. Looked up from germline, CDR1 is ENHRY and CDR2 is SYGVKD. CDR3 in DNA: TGTGCCATCGCCCGAGGGGGCGGCACTGGGGCCAACGTCCTGACTTTC. Translating it yields CAIARGGGTGANVLTF.

J is TRBJ2-7 and V is TRBV7-2, with 8 bases fitting TRBD2. The trim removed 1 base at V and 2 bases at J, leaving 1 base unmatched. The V gene's germline CDR1 is SGHTA and CDR2 FQGNSA. CDR3 length equals 14 residues. The CDR3 is CASSLVAGTYEQYF. In DNA, the CDR3 is TGTGCCAGCAGCTTAGTAGCGGGGACCTACGAGCAGTACTTC.

This sequence joins TRBV2 and TRBJ1-5; D is perhaps TRBD1 (5 bases). V lost 4 bases to trimming and J lost 2 bases, with 12 bases between them. Looked up from germline, CDR1 is SNHLY and CDR2 is FYNNEI. The CDR3 totals 15 residues. CDR3 nucleotides: TGTGCCAGCAGTGTGGAGGGGACTGGCAATCAGCCCCAGCATTTT. This translates into CASSVEGTGNQPQHF.

This rearrangement joins TRBV6-5 to TRBJ1-5; D is possibly TRBD1 (5 bases). The germline V gene encodes CDR1 MNHEY and CDR2 SVGAGI. The ends were cut back, 7 bases at V and 7 bases at J, with 17 bases in the middle. This CDR3 contains 14 residues. CDR3 residues: CASNSPGDGQPQHF. As DNA, the CDR3 is TGTGCCAGCAACTCCCCGGGGGATGGACAGCCCCAGCATTTT.

V and J are TRBV28 and TRBJ1-2; D is undetermined. V was pared by 3 bases and J by 4 bases, with 6 bases between. Germline loops: CDR1 MDHEN, CDR2 SYDVKM. The CDR3 covers 12 residues. The CDR3 region is CASSFSAYGYTF. Here the CDR3 DNA reads TGTGCCAGCAGTTTCTCCGCCTATGGCTACACCTTC.

V is TRBV6-5 and J is TRBJ2-7, with D perhaps matching TRBD1 (6 bases). The ends were cut back, 8 bases at V and 4 bases at J, with 9 bases in the middle. From germline, CDR1 is MNHEY and CDR2 SVGAGI. The CDR3 is made up of 11 amino acids. CDR3 coding DNA: TGTGCCAGCTACGGACAGTACGAGCAGTACTTC. It is translated as CASYGQYEQYF.

This clone was observed a single time. J is TRBJ1-4 and V is TRBV2; a weak D match, TRBD1 (6 bases). Germline CDR1 and CDR2: SNHLY and FYNNEI. The V and J ends lost 2 bases and 3 bases respectively, with 10 bases between them. The CDR3 covers 15 residues. The CDR3 bases are TGTGCCAGCAGTGAATTTGAGGGGGCTAATGAAAAACTGTTTTTT. It yields the protein CASSEFEGANEKLFF.

The J gene is TRBJ2-2, the V gene TRBV28; D unresolved. CDR1 is MDHEN, CDR2 SYDVKM, per germline. The CDR3 has 13 residues. V was clipped by 3 bases and J by 6 bases, with 8 bases between them. CDR3 sequence: CASSFLTSGELFF. The CDR3 region has the DNA TGTGCCAGCAGTTTCCTTACCTCCGGGGAGCTGTTTTTT.

Only one count was recorded for this clone. The rearrangement joins TRBV5-1 to TRBJ2-5; D might be TRBD2 (6 bases). The CDR3 loop spans 13 amino acids. V lost 5 bases, J lost 3 bases, and 11 bases lay in between. The V gene's germline CDR1 is SGHRS and CDR2 YFSETQ. DNA for the CDR3: TGCGCCAGCAGGGTAGGAGGGGAAGAGACCCAGTACTTC. It encodes CASRVGGEETQYF. Looking up the rest from reference TRBV5-1 and TRBJ2-5 gives the full variable domain: KAGVTQTPRYLIKTRGQQVTLSCSPISGHRSVSWYQQTPGQGLQFLFEYFSETQRNKGNFPGRFSGRQFSNSRSEMNVSTLELGDSALYLCASRVGGEETQYFGPGTRLLVL.

The V call is TRBV7-9, the J call TRBJ1-4; the D is unclear. From germline, CDR1 is SEHNR and CDR2 FQNEAQ (reference sequence). The CDR3 spans 15 residues. V was shortened by 5 bases and J by 1 base, with 11 bases between the two germline ends. This CDR3 reads CASSLPKGTNEKLFF. The CDR3 bases are TGTGCCAGCAGCCTCCCAAAGGGAACTAATGAAAAACTGTTTTTT.

This rearrangement joins TRBV5-1 to TRBJ2-5; possibly TRBD1 for D (5 bases). CDR1 and CDR2 from the germline V gene are SGHRS and YFSETQ. Between the trimmed V and J ends, which lost 4 bases and 0 bases, there was a span of 10 bases. CDR3 length: 14 amino acids. The CDR3 DNA reads TGCGCCAGCAGCCAAACAGGAGACCAAGAGACCCAGTACTTC. Protein product: CASSQTGDQETQYF.

The rearrangement links TRBV6-2 or TRBV6-3 to TRBJ2-7; the D gene is possibly TRBD2 (6 bases). This CDR3 has 16 residues. The germline V gene has CDR1 MNHEY and CDR2 SVGEGT. V dropped 0 bases and J dropped 5 bases, with 17 bases sitting between them. The CDR3 region is CASSYSRTSQRNEQYF. CDR3 nucleotide sequence: TGTGCCAGCAGTTACTCGAGAACTAGCCAGAGGAACGAGCAGTACTTC.

The J gene is TRBJ1-1, the V gene TRBV19, with a tentative D call TRBD1 (6 bases). V lost 1 base and J lost 4, with 13 bases in between. This CDR3 region has 15 residues. Germline-derived CDR1 and CDR2 are LNHDA and SQIVND (reference sequence). The CDR3 is CASSIVAGAGTEAFF. CDR3 DNA sequence: TGTGCCAGTAGTATAGTTGCAGGGGCGGGCACTGAAGCTTTCTTT.

The chain carries TRBV9 and TRBJ2-1, with D possibly being TRBD2 (7 bases). V was cut by 2 bases and J by 11 bases, with 17 bases left in between. CDR3 size: 14 residues. Per germline, CDR1 SGDLS and CDR2 YYNGEE. Here the CDR3 DNA reads TGTGCCAGCAGCGTTGAGGGGGGGCCCAGAAAGCAGTTCTTC. It specifies CASSVEGGPRKQFF.

The V and J genes are TRBV7-3 and TRBJ2-5; tentative D call: TRBD2 (7 bases). The CDR3 is 14 amino acids. V lost 6 bases, J lost 4 bases, and 15 bases lay in between. Germline CDR1 reads SGHTA; CDR2 reads FQGTGA. The CDR3 region has the DNA TGTGCCAGCAGTTTACGGGGGGCTGGAGAGACCCAGTACTTC. Translating it yields CASSLRGAGETQYF.

This clone appeared once. V usage is TRBV18 and J usage is TRBJ2-2, with D perhaps TRBD2 (5 bases). Trimming removed 2 bases at V and 13 bases at J, with 11 bases between. The V gene's germline CDR1 is KGHSH and CDR2 LQKENI. The CDR3 extends over 12 amino acids. CDR3 coding DNA: TGTGCCAGCTCACCAGTCGGGGATCGGCTGTTTTTT. It encodes CASSPVGDRLFF.

The chain is built from TRBV7-9 and TRBJ2-6; D gene ambiguous. V lost 5 bases and J 0 bases, leaving 11 bases between the germline ends. Per the germline V gene, CDR1 is SEHNR and CDR2 is FQNEAQ (reference sequence). The CDR3 extends over 16 amino acids. DNA for the CDR3: TGTGCCAGCAGCCCGAAACAGTACTCTGGGGCCAACGTCCTGACTTTC. Translating it yields CASSPKQYSGANVLTF. The variable domain in full, completed from reference TRBV7-9 and TRBJ2-6, reads DTGVSQNPRHKITKRGQNVTFRCDPISEHNRLYWYRQTLGQGPEFLTYFQNEAQLEKSRLLSDRFSAERPKGSFSTLEIQRTEQGDSAMYLCASSPKQYSGANVLTFGAGSRLTVL.

The chain uses TRBV6-2 or TRBV6-3 and TRBJ1-5; D gene unclear. This CDR3 has 14 residues. The V end was cut by 0 bases, the J end by 7 bases, with 10 bases between. Germline CDR1 MNHEY, CDR2 SVGEGT. DNA for the CDR3: TGTGCCAGCAGTTACTCAGGCAGGAGACAGCCCCAGCATTTT. Its protein is CASSYSGRRQPQHF.

This clone appeared once. The rearrangement uses TRBV2 and TRBJ2-7; D ambiguous. Per the germline V gene, CDR1 is SNHLY and CDR2 is FYNNEI. The V end lost 2 bases, the J end lost 3 bases, and 8 bases lay between the germline ends. The CDR3 consists of 13 residues. This CDR3 is CASSEMDVYEQYF. CDR3 in DNA: TGTGCCAGCAGTGAAATGGACGTCTACGAGCAGTACTTC.

V is TRBV29-1 and J is TRBJ2-3; TRBD1 might be the D (6 bases). The CDR3 length is 14 residues. CDR1 SQVTM and CDR2 ANQGSEA come from the germline V gene. Trimming removed 6 bases from V and 1 base from J, with 14 bases in between. CDR3 protein: CSVVNEGGTDTQYF. The CDR3 DNA reads as TGCAGCGTAGTGAATGAGGGGGGCACAGATACGCAGTATTTT.

The chain is built from TRBV19 and TRBJ2-2, with 10 bases that match TRBD2. CDR3 length equals 18 residues. V gave up 10 bases and J gave up 3 bases; unmatched junction bases: 17. Germline-derived CDR1 and CDR2 are LNHDA and SQIVND (reference sequence). The CDR3 bases are TGTGCCACCAGGACACTGCTAGCGGGGGTCTTCCACACCGGGGAGCTGTTTTTT. Translation gives CATRTLLAGVFHTGELFF.

The chain couples TRBV28 to TRBJ1-3; D gene unclear. Germline CDR1 is MDHEN and CDR2 is SYDVKM. V lost 6 bases to trimming and J lost 0 bases, with 9 bases between them. This CDR3 is 14 amino acids long. The CDR3: CASSPRDSGNTIYF. Here the CDR3 DNA reads TGTGCCAGCAGCCCACGGGACTCTGGAAACACCATATATTTT.

In nucleotides, the CDR3 is TGTGCCAGTCTCCCAACCGGGACAGGGGGTCAGCCCCAGCATTTT. Translation: CASLPTGTGGQPQHF. V is TRBV6-6 and J is TRBJ1-5; 11 bases agree with TRBD1. V shed 9 bases, J shed 6 bases, and the junction held 10 bases outside the gene matches. This CDR3 comprises 15 residues. The germline gives CDR1 MNHNY, CDR2 SVGAGI (reference sequence).

This chain connects TRBV3-1 (or the pseudogene TRBV3-2) to TRBJ2-5; 11 nucleotides match TRBD2. Trimming removed 5 bases from V and 1 base from J; junction bases left unmatched: 6. The CDR3 is 16 residues long. Per the germline V gene, CDR1 is LGHDT and CDR2 is YNNKEL (reference sequence). CDR3: CASSNPSGGSQETQYF. DNA for the CDR3: TGTGCCAGCAGCAATCCTAGCGGGGGGTCCCAAGAGACCCAGTACTTC.

CDR3: CASREQELAYGYTF. Written as DNA, the CDR3 is TGCGCCAGCAGGGAACAGGAGTTGGCCTATGGCTACACCTTC. This sequence joins TRBV5-1 and TRBJ1-2; maybe TRBD1 (5 bases). Germline V gene lookup returns CDR1 SGHRS and CDR2 YFSETQ. CDR3 length: 14 amino acids. V gave up 5 bases and J gave up 4 bases, with 15 bases separating them.

This CDR3 reads CASSRGGREDTQYF. The CDR3 nucleotides read TGTGCCAGCAGTCGGGGAGGGCGAGAAGATACGCAGTATTTT. This chain uses TRBV28 with TRBJ2-3; TRBD2 matches at 7 bases. The CDR3 runs to 14 residues. Germline CDR1 and CDR2: MDHEN and SYDVKM. The J segment lost 5 bases and the V segment lost 5 bases, leaving 7 bases of the junction unmatched.

A note on this clone: Other DNA variants within this sample encode the same CDR3. The chain couples TRBV5-1 to TRBJ1-4; D is perhaps TRBD1 (5 bases). CDR1 SGHRS and CDR2 YFSETQ come from the germline V gene. This CDR3 comprises 15 residues. V was trimmed by 0 bases and J by 8 bases, leaving 14 bases between them. The CDR3 here is CASSLAGQGGEKLFF. In nucleotides, the CDR3 is TGCGCCAGCAGCTTGGCTGGGCAGGGAGGGGAAAAACTGTTTTTT.

The V call is TRBV6-2 or TRBV6-3, the J call TRBJ2-7; 12 positions agree with TRBD1. The V and J ends lost 2 bases and 3 bases, in that order; junction bases with no gene match: 8. This CDR3 comprises 17 residues. Germline V gene lookup returns CDR1 MNHEY and CDR2 SVGEGT. The CDR3 spells CASSYPLGQGAVYEQYF. In nucleotides, the CDR3 is TGTGCCAGCAGTTACCCCCTGGGACAGGGGGCTGTCTACGAGCAGTACTTC.